The rows below give T cell receptor beta chains drawn from one sample of a study of cytomegalovirus exposure and HLA in healthy donors. Data came from immunoSEQ multiplex PCR; TCRdb stores just in-frame clones and leaves some out. The table shows around 160,000 clones, with around 79% occurring only once. The sequenced material came from PBMCs. All receptors come from a middle-aged man in good health and CMV-seropositive. Each CDR3 is given without its conserved first and last residue.

CDR3aa	v_gene
ASSQRESGSPYEQY	TRBV4-2
ASSPSPTRVAAQY	TRBV7-9
ASTPVSTQY	TRBV7-2
ASSPPSGEQY	TRBV18
ASSQGGNIPF	TRBV4-1
ASSRQEGYGYT	TRBV5-4
ASRETSGSYNEQF	TRBV6-5
SVELADYEQY	TRBV29-1
AGLAPEAGELF	TRBV6-6
ASRLSQANNEQF	TRBV5-1
ASSEAGTGGRPQH	TRBV6-1
ASSQGLAGGGNEQF	TRBV14
ASSATSATFYEQY	TRBV5-1
ASSDGRPTQETQY	TRBV6-5
ASSFDRANQPQH	TRBV18
ASSDSLQETQY	TRBV4-3
ASSSYLLAGGSDYEQY	TRBV13
ASRDLLGRQGSYEQY	TRBV28
ASSQPRDRGGNTGELF	TRBV4-3
ASRGGDQPQH	TRBV25-1
ASSLATNEKLF	TRBV7-2
SVEDRAYGYT	TRBV29-1
SVEAPTLAGGGDTQY	TRBV29-1
ATSRTTGGNQPQH	TRBV15
ASSFTAPRELF	TRBV27
ASSEAGGFWSSYNEQF	TRBV2
ASSLMGGAVSNQPQH	TRBV27